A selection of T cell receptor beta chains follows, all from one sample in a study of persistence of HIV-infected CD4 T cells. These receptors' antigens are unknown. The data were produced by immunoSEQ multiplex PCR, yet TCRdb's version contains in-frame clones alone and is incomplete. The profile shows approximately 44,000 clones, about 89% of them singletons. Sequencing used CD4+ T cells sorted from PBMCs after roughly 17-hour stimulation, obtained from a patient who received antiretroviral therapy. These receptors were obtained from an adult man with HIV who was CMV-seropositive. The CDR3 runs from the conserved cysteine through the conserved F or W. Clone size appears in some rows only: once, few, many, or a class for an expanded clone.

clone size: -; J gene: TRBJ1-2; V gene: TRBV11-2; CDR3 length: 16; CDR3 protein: CASSFQRGTGDDGYTF
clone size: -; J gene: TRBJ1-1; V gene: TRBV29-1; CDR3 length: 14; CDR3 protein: CSATDAQRGTEAFF
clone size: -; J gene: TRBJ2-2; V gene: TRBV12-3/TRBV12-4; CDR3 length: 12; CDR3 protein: CASSLTEGELFF
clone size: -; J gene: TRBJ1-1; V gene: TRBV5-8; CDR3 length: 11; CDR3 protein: CASRLNTEAFF
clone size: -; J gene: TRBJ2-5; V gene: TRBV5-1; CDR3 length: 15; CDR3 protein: CASSSDTGGPETQYF
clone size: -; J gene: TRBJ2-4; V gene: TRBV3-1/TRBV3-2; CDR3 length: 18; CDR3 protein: CASSQDLVSGLAKNIQYF
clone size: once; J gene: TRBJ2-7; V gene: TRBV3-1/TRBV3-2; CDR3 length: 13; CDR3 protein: CASSQAGTREQYF
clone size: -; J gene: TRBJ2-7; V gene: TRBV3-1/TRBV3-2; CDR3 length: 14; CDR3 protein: CASSHFPGQGEQYF
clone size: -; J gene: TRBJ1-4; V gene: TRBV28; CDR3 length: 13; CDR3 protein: CASSRVPGEKLFF
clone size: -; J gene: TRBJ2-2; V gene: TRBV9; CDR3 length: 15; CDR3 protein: CASSVLAGGTGELFF
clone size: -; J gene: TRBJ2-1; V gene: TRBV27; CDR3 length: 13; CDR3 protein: CASKNSGYNEQFF
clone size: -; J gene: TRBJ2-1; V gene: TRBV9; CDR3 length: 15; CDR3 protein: CASSIRQGSGNEQFF
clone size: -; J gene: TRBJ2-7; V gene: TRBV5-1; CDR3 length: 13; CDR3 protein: CASSPRVDDEQYF
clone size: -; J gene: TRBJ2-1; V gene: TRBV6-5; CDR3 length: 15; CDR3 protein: CASTAPGHSYNEQFF
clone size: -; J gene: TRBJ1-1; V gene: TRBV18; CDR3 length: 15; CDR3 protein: CASSQVGRDSTEAFF
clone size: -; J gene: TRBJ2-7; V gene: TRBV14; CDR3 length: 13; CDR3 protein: CASSQGRAYEQYF
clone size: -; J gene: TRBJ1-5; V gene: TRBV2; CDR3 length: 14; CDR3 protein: CASSEGRGNQPQHF
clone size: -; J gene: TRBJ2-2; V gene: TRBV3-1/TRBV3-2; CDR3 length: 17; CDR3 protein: CASSQAWRGPNTGELFF
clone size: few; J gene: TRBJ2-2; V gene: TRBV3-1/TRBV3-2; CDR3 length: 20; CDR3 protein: CASSQAPGQGALPNTGELFF
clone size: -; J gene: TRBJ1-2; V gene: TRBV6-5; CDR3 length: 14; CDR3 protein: CATSGQKANYGYTF
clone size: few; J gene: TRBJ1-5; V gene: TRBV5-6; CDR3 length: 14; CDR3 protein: CASSLASQVAPQHF
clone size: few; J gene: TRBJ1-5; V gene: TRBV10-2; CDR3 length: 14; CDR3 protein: CASSRADSNQPQHF
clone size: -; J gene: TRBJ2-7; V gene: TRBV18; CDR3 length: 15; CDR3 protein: CASSPGPGGTYEQYF
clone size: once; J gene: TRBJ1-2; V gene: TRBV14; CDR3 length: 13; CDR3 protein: CASSQAVEYGYTF
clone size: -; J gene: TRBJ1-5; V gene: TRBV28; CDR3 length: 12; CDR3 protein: CASGGSNQPQHF
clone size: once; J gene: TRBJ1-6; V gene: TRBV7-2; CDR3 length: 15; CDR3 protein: CASSLATVSNSPLHF
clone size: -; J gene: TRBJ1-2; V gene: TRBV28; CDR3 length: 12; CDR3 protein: CASSGTGEGYTF
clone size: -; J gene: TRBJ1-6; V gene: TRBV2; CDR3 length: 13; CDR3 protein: CASSDRYNSPLHF
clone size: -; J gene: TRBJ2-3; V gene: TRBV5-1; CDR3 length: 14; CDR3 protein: CASSVAGGTDTQYF
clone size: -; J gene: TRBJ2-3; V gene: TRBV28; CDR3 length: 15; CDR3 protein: CASSSARGATDTQYF
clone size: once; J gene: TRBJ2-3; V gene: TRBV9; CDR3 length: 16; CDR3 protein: CASSVAMGQGAHTQYF
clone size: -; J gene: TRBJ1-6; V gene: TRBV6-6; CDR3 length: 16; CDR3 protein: CASSSIRDRGNSPLHF
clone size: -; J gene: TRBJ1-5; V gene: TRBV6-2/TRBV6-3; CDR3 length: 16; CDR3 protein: CASSRDRGYGNQPQHF
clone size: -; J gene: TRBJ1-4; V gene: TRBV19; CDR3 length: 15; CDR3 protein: CASSPQGATNEKLFF
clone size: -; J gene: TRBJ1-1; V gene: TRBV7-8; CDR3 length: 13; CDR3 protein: CASSLTLNTEAFF
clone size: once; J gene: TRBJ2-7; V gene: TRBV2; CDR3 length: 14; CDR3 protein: CASSARTGGGEQYF
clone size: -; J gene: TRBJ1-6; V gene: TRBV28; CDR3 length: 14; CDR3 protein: CASSLETRRSPLHF
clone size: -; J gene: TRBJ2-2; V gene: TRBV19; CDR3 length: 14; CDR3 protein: CASDTGVNTGELFF
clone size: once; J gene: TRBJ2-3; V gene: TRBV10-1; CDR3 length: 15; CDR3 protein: CASSESPSSTDTQYF
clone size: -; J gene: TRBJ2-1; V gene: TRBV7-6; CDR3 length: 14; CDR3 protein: CASSIGGALDEQFF
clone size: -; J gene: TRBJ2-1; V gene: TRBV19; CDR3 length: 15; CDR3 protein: CASSPEAGVYNEQFF
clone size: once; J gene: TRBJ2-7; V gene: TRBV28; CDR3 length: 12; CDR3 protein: CASTALGGEQYF
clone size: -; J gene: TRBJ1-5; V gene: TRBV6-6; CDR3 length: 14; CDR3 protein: CASSPGVVNQPQHF
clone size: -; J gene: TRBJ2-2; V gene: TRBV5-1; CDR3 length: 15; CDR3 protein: CASSVPRANTGELFF
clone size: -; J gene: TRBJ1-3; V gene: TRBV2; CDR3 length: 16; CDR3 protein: CASTAGRQNSGNTIYF
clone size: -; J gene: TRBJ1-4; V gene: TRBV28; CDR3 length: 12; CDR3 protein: CASETGAEKLFF
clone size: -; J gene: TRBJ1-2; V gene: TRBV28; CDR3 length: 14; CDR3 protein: CASSLGDRDIGYTF
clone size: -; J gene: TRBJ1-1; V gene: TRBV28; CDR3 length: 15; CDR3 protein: CASSLATDMNTEAFF
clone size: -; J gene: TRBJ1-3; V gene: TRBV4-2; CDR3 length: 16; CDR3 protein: CASSQGEGASGNTIYF
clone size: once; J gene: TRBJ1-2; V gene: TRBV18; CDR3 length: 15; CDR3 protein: CASSPSRDRTYGYTF
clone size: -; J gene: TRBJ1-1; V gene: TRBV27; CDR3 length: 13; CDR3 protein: CASRPVRDTEAFF
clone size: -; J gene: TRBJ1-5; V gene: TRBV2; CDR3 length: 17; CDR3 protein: CASSPDTQGTRNQPQHF
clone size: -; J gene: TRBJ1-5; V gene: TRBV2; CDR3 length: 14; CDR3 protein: CASSESGGGEPQHF
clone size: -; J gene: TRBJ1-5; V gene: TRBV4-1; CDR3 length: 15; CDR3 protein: CASSPATGAAQPQHF
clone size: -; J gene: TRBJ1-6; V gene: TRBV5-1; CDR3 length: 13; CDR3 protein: CASSLANNSPLHF
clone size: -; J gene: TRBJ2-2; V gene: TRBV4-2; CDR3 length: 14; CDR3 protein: CASSQEYRTGELFF
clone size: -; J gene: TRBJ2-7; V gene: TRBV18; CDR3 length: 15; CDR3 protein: CASSPRGIAEREQYF